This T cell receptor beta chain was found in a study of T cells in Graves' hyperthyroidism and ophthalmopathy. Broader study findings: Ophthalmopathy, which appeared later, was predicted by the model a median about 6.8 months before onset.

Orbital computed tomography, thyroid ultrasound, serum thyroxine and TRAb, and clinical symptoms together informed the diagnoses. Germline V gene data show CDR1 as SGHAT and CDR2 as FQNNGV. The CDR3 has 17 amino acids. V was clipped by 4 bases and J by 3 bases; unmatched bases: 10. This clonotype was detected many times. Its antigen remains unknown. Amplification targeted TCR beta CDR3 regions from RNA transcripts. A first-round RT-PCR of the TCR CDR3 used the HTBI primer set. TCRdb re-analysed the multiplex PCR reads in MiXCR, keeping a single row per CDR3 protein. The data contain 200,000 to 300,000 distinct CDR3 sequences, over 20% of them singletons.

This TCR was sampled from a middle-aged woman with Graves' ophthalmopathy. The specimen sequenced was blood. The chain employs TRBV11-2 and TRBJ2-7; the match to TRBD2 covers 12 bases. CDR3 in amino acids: CASSSWTSGDVFYEQYF. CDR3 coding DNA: TGTGCCAGCAGCTCCTGGACTAGCGGGGATGTGTTCTACGAGCAGTACTTC. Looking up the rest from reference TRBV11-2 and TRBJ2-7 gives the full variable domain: EAGVAQSPRYKIIEKRQSVAFWCNPISGHATLYWYQQILGQGPKLLIQFQNNGVVDDSQLPKDRFSAERLKGVDSTLKIQPAKLEDSAVYLCASSSWTSGDVFYEQYFGPGTRLTVT.